A selection of T cell receptor beta chains follows, all from one sample in a study of blood T cell repertoires in COVID-19. The assay was immunoSEQ multiplex PCR, and TCRdb's table has in-frame clones only and misses some. The table records 180,000 or so clones, approximately 88% of them present only once. Sequenced sample: peripheral blood. Every receptor here comes from a middle-aged woman with COVID-19, enrolled during active disease. Both conserved end residues are trimmed from each CDR3. Only part of the rows carry a size: once, few, many, or a class if the clone is expanded.

cdr3_aa j_call clone_size v_call
ASSQDDGRDEQF TRBJ2-1 - TRBV4-1
ASSYDRGLVGYGYT TRBJ1-2 - TRBV6-2/TRBV6-3
ASSFQGYYGYT TRBJ1-2 few TRBV27
ATSRSLWGGGRITDTQY TRBJ2-3 - TRBV15
ASSQPYQIRNTEAF TRBJ1-1 - TRBV4-1
ASSQLQQETQY TRBJ2-5 - TRBV16
ASSSIPLSNYGYT TRBJ1-2 - TRBV11-2
ASSHGLAGPEQF TRBJ2-1 once TRBV5-1
ASTRGSRDRSYEQY TRBJ2-7 - TRBV23-1
SVEAGNTEAF TRBJ1-1 - TRBV29-1
ATSRDRGYGYT TRBJ1-2 - TRBV24-1
ASSFGGSSGANVLT TRBJ2-6 - TRBV6-5
ASSVDRVALRNTEAF TRBJ1-1 - TRBV7-2
SVDSGPNQPQH TRBJ1-5 medium-sized TRBV29-1
ASSPTGQGGDTIY TRBJ1-3 - TRBV18
ASSLWGTGTQPQH TRBJ1-5 - TRBV5-1
ASSLAGSGNQPQH TRBJ1-5 once TRBV5-1
ASSLESGLGWDTQY TRBJ2-3 - TRBV11-2
ASSPQGVQY TRBJ2-5 - TRBV5-8
ASSSKTGYKTEAF TRBJ1-1 many TRBV19
ASSDWEEQY TRBJ2-7 - TRBV2